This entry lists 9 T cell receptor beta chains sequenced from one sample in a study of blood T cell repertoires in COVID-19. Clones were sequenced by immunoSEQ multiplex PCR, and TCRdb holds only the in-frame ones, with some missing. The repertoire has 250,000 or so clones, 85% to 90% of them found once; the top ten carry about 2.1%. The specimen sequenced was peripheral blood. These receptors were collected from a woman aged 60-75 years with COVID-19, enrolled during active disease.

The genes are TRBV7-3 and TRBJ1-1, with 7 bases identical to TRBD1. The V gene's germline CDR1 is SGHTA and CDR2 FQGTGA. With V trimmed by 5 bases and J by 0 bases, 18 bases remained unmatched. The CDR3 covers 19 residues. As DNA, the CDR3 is TGTGCCAGCAGCAAATATCCAGGACAGGCGGGGGGTTTGAACACTGAAGCTTTCTTT. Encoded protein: CASSKYPGQAGGLNTEAFF.

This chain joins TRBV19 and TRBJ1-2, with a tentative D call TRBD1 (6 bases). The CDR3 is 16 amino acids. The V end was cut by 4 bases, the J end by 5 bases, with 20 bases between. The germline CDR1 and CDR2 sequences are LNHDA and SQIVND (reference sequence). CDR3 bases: TGTGCCAGTAGTACGGAGAACTACAGGGAAGGGTATGGCTACACCTTC. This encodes CASSTENYREGYGYTF. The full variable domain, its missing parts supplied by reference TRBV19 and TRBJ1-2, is DGGITQSPKYLFRKEGQNVTLSCEQNLNHDAMYWYRQDPGQGLRLIYYSQIVNDFQKGDIAEGYSVSREKKESFPLTVTSAQKNPTAFYLCASSTENYREGYGYTFGSGTRLTVV.

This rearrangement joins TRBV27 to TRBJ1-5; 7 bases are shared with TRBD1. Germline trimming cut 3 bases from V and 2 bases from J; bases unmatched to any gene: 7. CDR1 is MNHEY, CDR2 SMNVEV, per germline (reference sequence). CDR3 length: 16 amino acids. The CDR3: CASSLRRGQGNQPQHF. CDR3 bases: TGTGCCAGCAGTTTGAGGAGGGGGCAGGGCAATCAGCCCCAGCATTTT.

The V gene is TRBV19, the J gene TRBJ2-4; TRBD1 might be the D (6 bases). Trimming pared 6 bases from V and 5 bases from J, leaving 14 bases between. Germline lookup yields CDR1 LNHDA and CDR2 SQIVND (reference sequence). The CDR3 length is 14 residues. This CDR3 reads CASRAGTPENIQYF. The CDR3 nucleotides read TGTGCCAGTAGGGCCGGGACACCTGAAAACATTCAGTACTTC.

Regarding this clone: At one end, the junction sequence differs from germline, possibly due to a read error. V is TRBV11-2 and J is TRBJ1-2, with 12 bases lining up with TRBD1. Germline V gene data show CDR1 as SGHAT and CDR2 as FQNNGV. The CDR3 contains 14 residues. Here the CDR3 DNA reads TGTGCCAGCAGCTTAAACCGGGACAGGGGGCTTAGTGGCTTC. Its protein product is CASSLNRDRGLSGF.

The CDR3 bases are TGTGCCAGCAGCTTTACGACAGGGGGCACTGGAAACACCATATATTTT. This codes for CASSFTTGGTGNTIYF. This sequence joins TRBV7-9 and TRBJ1-3; the match to TRBD1 covers 10 bases. Trimming at V came to 3 bases and at J to 2 bases, leaving 4 bases not matched to a gene. Per germline, CDR1 SEHNR and CDR2 FQNEAQ (reference sequence). CDR3 length equals 16 residues.

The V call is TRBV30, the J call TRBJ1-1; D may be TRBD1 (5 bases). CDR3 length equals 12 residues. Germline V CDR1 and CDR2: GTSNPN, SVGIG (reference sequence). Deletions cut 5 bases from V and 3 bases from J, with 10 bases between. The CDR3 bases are TGTGCCTGGGTATTGGGGCACACTGAAGCTTTCTTT. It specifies CAWVLGHTEAFF.

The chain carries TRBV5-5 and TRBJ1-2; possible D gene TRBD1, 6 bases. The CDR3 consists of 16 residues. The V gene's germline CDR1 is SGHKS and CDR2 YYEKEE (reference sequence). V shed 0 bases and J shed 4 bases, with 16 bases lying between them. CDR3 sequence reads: CASSLASGTRLYGYTF. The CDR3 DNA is TGTGCCAGCAGCTTGGCTTCCGGGACAAGGCTCTATGGCTACACCTTC.

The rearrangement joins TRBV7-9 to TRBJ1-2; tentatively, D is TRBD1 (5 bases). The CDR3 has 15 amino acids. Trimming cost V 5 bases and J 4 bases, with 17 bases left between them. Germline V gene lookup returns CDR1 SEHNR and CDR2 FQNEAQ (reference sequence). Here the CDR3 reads CASSPTDLSSYGYTF. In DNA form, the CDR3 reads TGTGCCAGCAGCCCGACAGATTTAAGCTCCTATGGCTACACCTTC.